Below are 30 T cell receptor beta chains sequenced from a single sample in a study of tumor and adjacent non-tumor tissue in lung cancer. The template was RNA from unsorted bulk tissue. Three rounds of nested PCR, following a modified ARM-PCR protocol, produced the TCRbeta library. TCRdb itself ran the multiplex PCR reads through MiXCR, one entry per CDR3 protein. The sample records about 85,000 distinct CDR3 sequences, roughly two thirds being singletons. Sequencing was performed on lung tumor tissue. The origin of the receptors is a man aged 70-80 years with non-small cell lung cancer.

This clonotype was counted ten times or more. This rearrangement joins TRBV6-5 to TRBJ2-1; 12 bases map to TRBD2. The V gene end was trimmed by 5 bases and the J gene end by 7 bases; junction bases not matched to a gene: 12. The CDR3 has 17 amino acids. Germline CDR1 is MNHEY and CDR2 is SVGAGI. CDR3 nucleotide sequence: TGTGCCAGCAGTCGCACCTCTAGCGGGAGGGAAGGGAATGAGCAGTTCTTC. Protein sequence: CASSRTSSGREGNEQFF.

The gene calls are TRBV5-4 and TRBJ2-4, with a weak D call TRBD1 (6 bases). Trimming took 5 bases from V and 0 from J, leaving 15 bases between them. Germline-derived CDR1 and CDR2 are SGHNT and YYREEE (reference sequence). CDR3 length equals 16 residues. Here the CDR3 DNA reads TGTGCCAGCAGTTTTCAGGGGCCAAAAGCCAAAAACATTCAGTACTTC. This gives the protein CASSFQGPKAKNIQYF.

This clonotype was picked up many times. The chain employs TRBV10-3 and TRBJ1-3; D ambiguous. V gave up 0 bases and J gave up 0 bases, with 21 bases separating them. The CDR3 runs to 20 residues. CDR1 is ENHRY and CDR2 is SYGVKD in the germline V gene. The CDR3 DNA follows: TGTGCCATCAGTGAGTCCCGGCTTAGGTACAGAACCGGCTCTGGAAACACCATATATTTT. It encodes CAISESRLRYRTGSGNTIYF.

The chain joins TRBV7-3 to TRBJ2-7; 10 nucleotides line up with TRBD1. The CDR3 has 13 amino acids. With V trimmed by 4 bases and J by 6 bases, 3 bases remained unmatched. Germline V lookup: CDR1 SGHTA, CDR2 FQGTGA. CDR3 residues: CASSSGTGVEQYF. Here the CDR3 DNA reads TGTGCCAGCAGCTCCGGGACAGGGGTCGAGCAGTACTTC. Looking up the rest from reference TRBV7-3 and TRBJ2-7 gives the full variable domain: GAGVSQTPSNKVTEKGKYVELRCDPISGHTALYWYRQSLGQGPEFLIYFQGTGAADDSGLPNDRFFAVRPEGSVSTLKIQRTERGDSAVYLCASSSGTGVEQYFGPGTRLTVT.

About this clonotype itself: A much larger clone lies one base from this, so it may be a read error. CDR3 loop: CAISEALVGEQFF. The CDR3 nucleotides read TGTGCCATCAGTGAGGCCCTAGTCGGTGAGCAGTTCTTC. The V gene is TRBV10-3, the J gene TRBJ2-1; D is undetermined. V shed 2 bases and J shed 9 bases, with 11 bases lying between them. Germline CDR1 ENHRY, CDR2 SYGVKD. The CDR3 runs 13 residues.

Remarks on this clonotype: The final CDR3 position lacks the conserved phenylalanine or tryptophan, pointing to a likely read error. Here the CDR3 DNA reads TGTGCCAGCAGTCTAGCGGGAGGGCCATACGAGCAGTACTCC. Translating it yields CASSLAGGPYEQYS. The chain is built from TRBV5-6 and TRBJ2-7, with 12 positions matching TRBD2. CDR1 and CDR2 (germline): SGHDT, YYEEEE. V shed 5 bases, J shed 4 bases, and the junction held 4 bases outside the gene matches. CDR3 size: 14 residues.

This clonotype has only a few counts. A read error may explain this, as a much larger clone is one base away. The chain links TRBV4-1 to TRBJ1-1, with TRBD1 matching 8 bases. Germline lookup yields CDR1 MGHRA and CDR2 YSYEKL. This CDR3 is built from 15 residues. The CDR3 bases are TGCACCAGCAGCCGTCCGGGACAGGCGAACACTGAAGCTTTCTTT. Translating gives CTSSRPGQANTEAFF.

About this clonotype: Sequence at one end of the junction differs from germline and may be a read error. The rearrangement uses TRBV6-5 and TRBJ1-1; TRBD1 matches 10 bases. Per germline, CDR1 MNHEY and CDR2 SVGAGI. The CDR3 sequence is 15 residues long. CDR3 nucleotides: TGTGCCAGCAGTTACGCGGGACAGGGGTACACTGAGGCTCTCTTT. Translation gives CASSYAGQGYTEALF.

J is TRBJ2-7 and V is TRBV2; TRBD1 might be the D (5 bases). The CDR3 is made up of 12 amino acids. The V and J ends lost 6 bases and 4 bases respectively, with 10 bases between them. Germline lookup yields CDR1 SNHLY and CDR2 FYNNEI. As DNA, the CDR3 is TGTGCCAGCAGGCAGGACATTTACGAGCAGTACTTC. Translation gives CASRQDIYEQYF.

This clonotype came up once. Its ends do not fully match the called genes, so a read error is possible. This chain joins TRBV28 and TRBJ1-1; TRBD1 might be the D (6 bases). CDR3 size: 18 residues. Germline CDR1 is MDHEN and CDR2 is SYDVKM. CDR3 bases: TGTGCCAACAGTTCCATATCCCCCGGGGGGCGCACAGGCACTGAAGCTTTCTTT. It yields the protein CANSSISPGGRTGTEAFF.

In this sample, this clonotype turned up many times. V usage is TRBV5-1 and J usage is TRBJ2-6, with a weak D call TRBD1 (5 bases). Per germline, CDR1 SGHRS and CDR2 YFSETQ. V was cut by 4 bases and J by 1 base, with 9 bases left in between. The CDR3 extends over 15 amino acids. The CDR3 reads CASSEQGSGANVLTF. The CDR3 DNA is TGCGCCAGCAGCGAGCAGGGTTCTGGGGCCAACGTCCTGACTTTC.

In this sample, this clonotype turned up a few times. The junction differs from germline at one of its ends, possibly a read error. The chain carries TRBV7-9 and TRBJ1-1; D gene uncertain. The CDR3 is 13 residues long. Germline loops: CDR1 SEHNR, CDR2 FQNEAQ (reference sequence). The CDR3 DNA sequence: TGTGCCAGCACCTTAGTGGACCGGGATGAAGCTTTCTTT. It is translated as CASTLVDRDEAFF.

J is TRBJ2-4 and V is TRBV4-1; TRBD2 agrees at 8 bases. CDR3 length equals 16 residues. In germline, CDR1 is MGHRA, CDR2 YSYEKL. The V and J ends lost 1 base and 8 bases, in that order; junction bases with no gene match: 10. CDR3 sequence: CASSQAPGGVRDIQYF. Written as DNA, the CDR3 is TGCGCCAGCAGCCAAGCGCCCGGGGGGGTGAGGGACATTCAGTACTTC.

CDR3 protein: CASSQFRGEGAIGYTF. Written as DNA, the CDR3 is TGCGCCAGCAGCCAATTCCGAGGAGAGGGGGCTATTGGCTACACCTTC. The genes are TRBV4-1 and TRBJ1-2, with 7 bases aligning to TRBD1. The CDR3 contains 16 residues. Germline V lookup: CDR1 MGHRA, CDR2 YSYEKL. The trim removed 2 bases at V and 7 bases at J, leaving 13 bases unmatched.

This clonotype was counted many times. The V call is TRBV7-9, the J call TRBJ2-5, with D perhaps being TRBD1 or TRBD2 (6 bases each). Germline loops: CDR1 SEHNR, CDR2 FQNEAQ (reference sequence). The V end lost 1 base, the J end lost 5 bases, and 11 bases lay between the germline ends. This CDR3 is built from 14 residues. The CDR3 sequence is CASSLDRGPETQYF. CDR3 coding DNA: TGTGCCAGCAGCTTAGATCGGGGGCCGGAGACCCAGTACTTC.

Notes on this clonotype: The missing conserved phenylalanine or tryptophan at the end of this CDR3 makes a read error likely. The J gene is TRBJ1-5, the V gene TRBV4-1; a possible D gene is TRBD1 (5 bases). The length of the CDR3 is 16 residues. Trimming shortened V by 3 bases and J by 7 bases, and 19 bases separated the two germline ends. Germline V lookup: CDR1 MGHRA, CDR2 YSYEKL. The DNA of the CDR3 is TGCGCCAGCAGCCATGGGGGAACAAAAAGGTGGCAGCCCCAGCATCTT. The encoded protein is CASSHGGTKRWQPQHL.

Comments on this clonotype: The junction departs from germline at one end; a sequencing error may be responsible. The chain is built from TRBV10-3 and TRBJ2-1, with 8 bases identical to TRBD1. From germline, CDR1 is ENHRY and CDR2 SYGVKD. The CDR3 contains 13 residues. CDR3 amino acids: CVIRYDRGDEQFF. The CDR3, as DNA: TGTGTCATCAGATACGACAGGGGTGATGAGCAGTTCTTC.

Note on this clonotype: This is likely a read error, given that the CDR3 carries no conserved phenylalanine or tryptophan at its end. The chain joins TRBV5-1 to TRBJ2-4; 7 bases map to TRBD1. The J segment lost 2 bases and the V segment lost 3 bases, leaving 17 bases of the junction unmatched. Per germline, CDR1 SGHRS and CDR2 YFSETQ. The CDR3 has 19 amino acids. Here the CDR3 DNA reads TGCGCCAGCAGCTCACAGACAGGGATTGGATATCTAACCAAAAACATTCAGTACTGC. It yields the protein CASSSQTGIGYLTKNIQYC.

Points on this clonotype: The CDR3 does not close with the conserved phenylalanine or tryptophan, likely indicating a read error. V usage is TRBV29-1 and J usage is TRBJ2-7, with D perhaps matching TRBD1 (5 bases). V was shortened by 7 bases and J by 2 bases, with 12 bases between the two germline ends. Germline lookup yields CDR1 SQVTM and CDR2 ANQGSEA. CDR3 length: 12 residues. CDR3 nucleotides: TGCAGCGCACGTACAGGAGCCTACGAGCAGTACTCC. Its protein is CSARTGAYEQYS.

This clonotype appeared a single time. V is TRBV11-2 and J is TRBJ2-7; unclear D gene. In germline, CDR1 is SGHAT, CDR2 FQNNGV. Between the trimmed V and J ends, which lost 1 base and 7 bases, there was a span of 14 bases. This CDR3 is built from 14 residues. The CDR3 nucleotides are TGTGCCAGCAGCTTAGGAGACAAGAACTATGAGCAGTACTTC. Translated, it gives CASSLGDKNYEQYF.

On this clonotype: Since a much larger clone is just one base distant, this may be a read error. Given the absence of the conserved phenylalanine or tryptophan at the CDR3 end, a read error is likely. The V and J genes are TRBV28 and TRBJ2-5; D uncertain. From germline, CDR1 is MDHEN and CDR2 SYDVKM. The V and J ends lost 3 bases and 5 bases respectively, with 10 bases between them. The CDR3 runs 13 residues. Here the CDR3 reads CASSFTPRETQYI. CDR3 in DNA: TGTGCCAGCAGTTTTACTCCCCGGGAGACCCAGTACATC.

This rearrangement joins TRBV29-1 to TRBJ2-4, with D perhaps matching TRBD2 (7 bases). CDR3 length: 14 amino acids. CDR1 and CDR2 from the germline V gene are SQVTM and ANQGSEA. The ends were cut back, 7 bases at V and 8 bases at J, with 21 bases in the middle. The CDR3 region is CSAGPRGRGDIQYF. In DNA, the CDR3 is TGCAGCGCTGGGCCTAGGGGGAGGGGGGACATTCAGTACTTC.

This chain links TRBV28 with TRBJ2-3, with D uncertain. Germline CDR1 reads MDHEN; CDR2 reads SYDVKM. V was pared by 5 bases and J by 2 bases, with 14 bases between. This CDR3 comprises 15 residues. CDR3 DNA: TGTGCCAGCAGTCTACAATCAAGTAACACAGATACGCAGTATTTT. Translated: CASSLQSSNTDTQYF.

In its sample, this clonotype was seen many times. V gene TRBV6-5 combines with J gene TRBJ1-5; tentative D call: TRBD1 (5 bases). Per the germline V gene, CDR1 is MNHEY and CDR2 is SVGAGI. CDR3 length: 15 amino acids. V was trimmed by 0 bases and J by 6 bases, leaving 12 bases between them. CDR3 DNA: TGTGCCAGCAGTTACTCAGTTTTGGGGGGTCAGCCCCAGCATTTT. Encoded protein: CASSYSVLGGQPQHF.

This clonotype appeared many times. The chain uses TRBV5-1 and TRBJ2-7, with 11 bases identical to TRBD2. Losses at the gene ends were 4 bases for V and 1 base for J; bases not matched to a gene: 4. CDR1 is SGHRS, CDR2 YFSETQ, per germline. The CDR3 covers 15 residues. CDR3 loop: CASSGIAGGSYEQYF. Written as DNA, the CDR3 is TGCGCCAGCAGCGGAATAGCGGGAGGGTCCTACGAGCAGTACTTC. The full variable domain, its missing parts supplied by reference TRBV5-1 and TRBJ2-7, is KAGVTQTPRYLIKTRGQQVTLSCSPISGHRSVSWYQQTPGQGLQFLFEYFSETQRNKGNFPGRFSGRQFSNSRSEMNVSTLELGDSALYLCASSGIAGGSYEQYFGPGTRLTVT.

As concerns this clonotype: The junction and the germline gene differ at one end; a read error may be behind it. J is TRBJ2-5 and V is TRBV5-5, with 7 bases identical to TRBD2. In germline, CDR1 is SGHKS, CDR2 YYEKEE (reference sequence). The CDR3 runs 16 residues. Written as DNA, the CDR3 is TGTGCCAGCGGAAAGCGGGGACTAAAAGCGGAGGAGACCCAGTGCTTC. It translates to CASGKRGLKAEETQCF.

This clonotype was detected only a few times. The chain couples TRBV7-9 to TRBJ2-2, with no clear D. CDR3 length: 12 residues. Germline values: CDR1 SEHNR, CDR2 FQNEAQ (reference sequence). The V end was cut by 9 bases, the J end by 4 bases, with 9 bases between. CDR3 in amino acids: CASGVRTGELFF. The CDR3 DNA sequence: TGTGCCAGTGGGGTCCGCACCGGGGAGCTGTTTTTT.

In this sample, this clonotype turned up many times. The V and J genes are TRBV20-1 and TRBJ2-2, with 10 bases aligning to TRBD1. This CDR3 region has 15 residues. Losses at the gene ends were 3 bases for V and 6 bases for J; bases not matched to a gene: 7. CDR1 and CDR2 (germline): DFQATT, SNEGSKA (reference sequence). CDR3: CSASRTGGWPGELFF. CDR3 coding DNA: TGCAGTGCTAGTAGGACAGGGGGTTGGCCCGGGGAGCTGTTTTTT.

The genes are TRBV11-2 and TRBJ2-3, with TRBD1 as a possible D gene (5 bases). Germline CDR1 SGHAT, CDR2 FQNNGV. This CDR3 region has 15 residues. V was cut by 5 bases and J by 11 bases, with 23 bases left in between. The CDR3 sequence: CASSVGQGLANMQYF. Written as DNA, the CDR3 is TGTGCCAGCAGCGTTGGTCAGGGTTTGGCAAATATGCAGTATTTT.

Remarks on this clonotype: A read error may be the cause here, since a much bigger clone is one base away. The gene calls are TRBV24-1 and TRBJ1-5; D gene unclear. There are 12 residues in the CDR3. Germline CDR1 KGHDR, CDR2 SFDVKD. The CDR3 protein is CPTSDQYQPQHF. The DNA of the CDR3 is TGTCCCACCAGTGACCAGTATCAGCCCCAGCATTTT.